Below, 31 T cell receptor beta chains from the same sample are listed, as sequenced in a study of CD4 T cells in relation to SARS-CoV-2 and coronaviruses. These receptors are not linked to any known antigen. Produced via immunoSEQ multiplex PCR; TCRdb's table is partial and in-frame only. The data contain approximately 17,000 clones, 82% of them seen just once; the ten biggest clones take up 25% to 35%. The unexposed donors gave CD4+ T cells in about 2011-2019, prior to COVID-19. The cells were cultured for about ten days before CD4+ T cells were isolated. Sequences were obtained from CD4+ T cells from PBMCs, cultured in vitro. The receptors shown here come from a human donor in good health.

This sequence joins TRBV5-4 and TRBJ2-3; 7 nucleotides line up with TRBD2. CDR3 length equals 13 residues. Per the germline V gene, CDR1 is SGHNT and CDR2 is YYREEE (reference sequence). Trimming cost V 5 bases and J 8 bases; bases outside gene matches: 8. CDR3: CASSSLTGGTQYF. As DNA, the CDR3 is TGTGCCAGCAGTTCTCTAACGGGGGGTACGCAGTATTTT.

The chain links TRBV4-3 to TRBJ2-1, with 7 bases that match TRBD2. After removal of 4 bases from V and 2 bases from J, the junction contained 5 bases not matched to a gene. This CDR3 region has 15 residues. CDR1 is LGHNA, CDR2 YSLEER, per germline. DNA for the CDR3: TGCGCCAGCAGCCTCGAGCGGGGAACCTACAATGAGCAGTTCTTC. This translates into CASSLERGTYNEQFF.

This chain links TRBV6-1 with TRBJ2-2; unclear D gene. V was pared by 2 bases and J by 5 bases, with 9 bases between. CDR3 length: 14 amino acids. CDR1 is MNHNS, CDR2 SASEGT, per germline. CDR3 DNA: TGTGCCAGCAGTGAACCGAGCGAGACCGGGGAGCTGTTTTTT. Protein: CASSEPSETGELFF.

CDR3 amino acids: CASSSGQGEQPQHF. CDR3 DNA: TGTGCCAGCAGTTCGGGACAGGGGGAACAGCCCCAGCATTTT. V and J are TRBV6-5 and TRBJ1-5, with 11 bases identical to TRBD1. The germline V gene has CDR1 MNHEY and CDR2 SVGAGI. The CDR3 consists of 14 residues. V trimming: 4 bases; J trimming: 7 bases; junction bases outside the gene matches: 3.

The V call is TRBV25-1, the J call TRBJ2-7, with D perhaps matching TRBD1 or TRBD2 (5 bases each). In germline, CDR1 is MGHDK, CDR2 SYGVNS. Trimming took off 5 bases at V and 0 bases at J, with 14 bases between the two ends. The CDR3 extends over 15 amino acids. CDR3 nucleotide sequence: TGTGCCAGCAGTAAAACCGAGGGGACCTCCTACGAGCAGTACTTC. The encoded protein is CASSKTEGTSYEQYF.

Only a few counts were recorded for this clone. V and J are TRBV5-4 and TRBJ1-3; 10 positions agree with TRBD1. The CDR3 covers 18 residues. J was trimmed by 2 bases and V by 1 base; bases with no gene match: 9. In germline, CDR1 is SGHNT, CDR2 YYREEE (reference sequence). DNA of the CDR3: TGTGCCAGCAGCTTGAGTGGACGGACAGGGGGAACTGGAAACACCATATATTTT. Translated: CASSLSGRTGGTGNTIYF.

This sequence joins TRBV6-1 and TRBJ2-1, with D uncertain. V dropped 2 bases and J dropped 10 bases, with 12 bases sitting between them. Looked up from germline, CDR1 is MNHNS and CDR2 is SASEGT. The CDR3 consists of 13 residues. CDR3 nucleotides: TGTGCCAGCAGTGAATCGGGTAGCTGGGAGCAGTTCTTC. Its translation: CASSESGSWEQFF.

The chain recombines TRBV28 with TRBJ2-3; D unresolved. CDR3 length: 13 amino acids. From germline, CDR1 is MDHEN and CDR2 SYDVKM. The germline V and J ends were trimmed by 5 bases and 8 bases, with 14 bases remaining between them. The CDR3 loop reads CASSPDRRPTQYF. As DNA, the CDR3 is TGTGCCAGCAGTCCAGACCGACGGCCTACGCAGTATTTT.

This chain uses TRBV12-5 with TRBJ2-7; D ambiguous. This CDR3 region has 10 residues. Germline CDR1 is LGHNT and CDR2 is FRNRAP. V was pared by 6 bases and J by 5 bases, with 5 bases between. The CDR3 loop is CASGRNEQYF. The CDR3 nucleotides are TGTGCTAGTGGCAGGAACGAGCAGTACTTC.

The chain couples TRBV25-1 to TRBJ1-4; 10 bases fit TRBD1. The CDR3 runs to 18 residues. CDR1 and CDR2 (germline): MGHDK, SYGVNS. Trimming at V came to 3 bases and at J to 6 bases, leaving 13 bases not matched to a gene. The CDR3 DNA sequence: TGTGCCAGCAGTGAGCCACCGGGACAGGGGCTTTTGGATGAAAAACTGTTTTTT. Translating it yields CASSEPPGQGLLDEKLFF.

The chain joins TRBV30 to TRBJ1-4; D perhaps matches TRBD1 (6 bases). V dropped 4 bases and J dropped 5 bases, with 17 bases sitting between them. This CDR3 contains 15 residues. CDR1 and CDR2 from the germline V gene are GTSNPN and SVGIG (reference sequence). CDR3 in amino acids: CAWNTQGIGNEKLFF. DNA for the CDR3: TGTGCCTGGAATACTCAGGGGATTGGGAATGAAAAACTGTTTTTT.

This rearrangement joins TRBV10-1 to TRBJ2-5, with TRBD1 matching 11 bases. Trimming removed 3 bases from V and 0 bases from J; junction bases left unmatched: 6. The V gene's germline CDR1 is WNHNN and CDR2 SYGVQD (reference sequence). CDR3 length equals 17 residues. The CDR3 nucleotides are TGCGCCAGCAGTGAAGAAGGGACAGGGGGGTACCAAGAGACCCAGTACTTC. Encoded protein: CASSEEGTGGYQETQYF.

This clone has just a few counts. The rearrangement links TRBV9 to TRBJ1-1; D not certain. The CDR3 sequence is 17 residues long. Looked up from germline, CDR1 is SGDLS and CDR2 is YYNGEE. The V end lost 4 bases, the J end lost 0 bases, and 19 bases lay between the germline ends. The CDR3 nucleotides are TGTGCCAGCAGCCCCCTCGGCGGGCGCCCGTTGAACACTGAAGCTTTCTTT. Encoded protein: CASSPLGGRPLNTEAFF.

In its sample, this clone ranks as large. In nucleotides, the CDR3 is TGTGCCAGCAGTTTATGGAACAGCGGGGTGCCAGACCGTGAAGCTTTCTTT. The encoded protein is CASSLWNSGVPDREAFF. The genes are TRBV28 and TRBJ1-1; D not certain. Germline V gene lookup returns CDR1 MDHEN and CDR2 SYDVKM. V was cut by 0 bases and J by 7 bases, with 21 bases left in between. The CDR3 runs to 17 residues.

This clone was counted a single time. In DNA form, the CDR3 reads TGCGCCAGCAGCTTGGAAAGCCGAAGCACAGATACGCAGTATTTT. Protein product: CASSLESRSTDTQYF. J is TRBJ2-3 and V is TRBV5-1; D is ambiguous. Germline V lookup: CDR1 SGHRS, CDR2 YFSETQ. The CDR3 loop spans 15 amino acids. Trimming removed 0 bases at V and 0 bases at J, with 8 bases between. Together with reference TRBV5-1 and TRBJ2-3, the CDR3 gives the full variable domain: KAGVTQTPRYLIKTRGQQVTLSCSPISGHRSVSWYQQTPGQGLQFLFEYFSETQRNKGNFPGRFSGRQFSNSRSEMNVSTLELGDSALYLCASSLESRSTDTQYFGPGTRLTVL.

This clone appeared once. The chain is built from TRBV19 and TRBJ2-7; weak D call: TRBD1 (5 bases). The CDR3 sequence is 13 residues long. Germline V gives CDR1 LNHDA, CDR2 SQIVND (reference sequence). The V end lost 6 bases, the J end lost 1 base, and 10 bases lay between the germline ends. CDR3: CASRKTESYEQYF. In DNA form, the CDR3 reads TGTGCCAGTAGGAAGACAGAATCCTACGAGCAGTACTTC.

The chain carries TRBV9 and TRBJ2-5; a weak D match, TRBD2 (5 bases). The CDR3 is 15 residues long. Per the germline V gene, CDR1 is SGDLS and CDR2 is YYNGEE. Trimming cost V 0 bases and J 4 bases, with 13 bases left between them. CDR3 loop: CASSVDPGRAETQYF. CDR3 in DNA: TGTGCCAGCAGCGTAGACCCGGGGAGAGCAGAGACCCAGTACTTC.

The CDR3 region is CASSPLGGYVNEKLFF. In nucleotides, the CDR3 is TGTGCCAGCTCACCACTTGGGGGCTACGTTAATGAAAAACTGTTTTTT. The chain combines TRBV18 with TRBJ1-4; tentative D call: TRBD1 (6 bases). V shed 1 base and J shed 4 bases, with 13 bases lying between them. There are 16 residues in the CDR3. Germline-derived CDR1 and CDR2 are KGHSH and LQKENI.

The chain couples TRBV10-3 to TRBJ1-3; D call uncertain. The germline gives CDR1 ENHRY, CDR2 SYGVKD. There are 16 residues in the CDR3. V was clipped by 3 bases and J by 1 base, with 13 bases between them. The CDR3: CAISDVIGRSGNTIYF. As DNA, the CDR3 is TGTGCCATCAGTGATGTTATAGGGAGGTCTGGAAACACCATATATTTT.

This clone was observed once. This chain joins TRBV10-3 and TRBJ2-2; TRBD2 agrees at 10 bases. Germline lookup yields CDR1 ENHRY and CDR2 SYGVKD. V shed 4 bases and J 4 bases; nucleotides not matched to a gene: 6. This CDR3 comprises 16 residues. The CDR3 is CAISASAGGITGELFF. CDR3 nucleotide sequence: TGTGCCATCAGTGCCTCAGCGGGAGGGATCACCGGGGAGCTGTTTTTT.

The chain is built from TRBV6-2 or TRBV6-3 and TRBJ1-2; possibly TRBD1 for D (5 bases). V lost 2 bases, J lost 4 bases, and 11 bases lay in between. The CDR3 is 14 residues long. Germline CDR1 is MNHEY and CDR2 is SVGEGT. DNA of the CDR3: TGTGCCAGCAGTTACGGCAGGGAACGCTATGGCTACACCTTC. This codes for CASSYGRERYGYTF.

The chain employs TRBV7-9 and TRBJ2-1; D remains unclear. Trimming cost V 3 bases and J 5 bases, with 8 bases left between them. There are 13 residues in the CDR3. Per the germline V gene, CDR1 is SEHNR and CDR2 is FQNEAQ (reference sequence). CDR3: CASSLNENNEQFF. CDR3 DNA: TGTGCCAGCAGCTTGAACGAGAACAATGAGCAGTTCTTC.

The chain couples TRBV6-1 to TRBJ2-3, with 7 bases matching TRBD2. This CDR3 is 16 amino acids long. V lost 4 bases and J lost 0; bases outside the gene matches: 7. Germline V gene data show CDR1 as MNHNS and CDR2 as SASEGT. CDR3 DNA: TGTGCCAGCAGTGCGAGGGACTACTCTAGCACAGATACGCAGTATTTT. Its protein is CASSARDYSSTDTQYF.

The V gene is TRBV5-1, the J gene TRBJ1-1, with D possibly being TRBD1 (5 bases). The CDR3 has 15 residues. Germline V gives CDR1 SGHRS, CDR2 YFSETQ. V lost 4 bases and J 0 bases, leaving 13 bases between the germline ends. CDR3 DNA sequence: TGCGCCAGCAGCCCTACTCAGGGCCTGAACACTGAAGCTTTCTTT. This translates into CASSPTQGLNTEAFF. The whole variable domain, filled in from reference TRBV5-1 and TRBJ1-1, reads KAGVTQTPRYLIKTRGQQVTLSCSPISGHRSVSWYQQTPGQGLQFLFEYFSETQRNKGNFPGRFSGRQFSNSRSEMNVSTLELGDSALYLCASSPTQGLNTEAFFGQGTRLTVV.

The V and J genes are TRBV18 and TRBJ1-2, with TRBD1 identical over 7 bases. This CDR3 contains 16 residues. CDR1 KGHSH and CDR2 LQKENI come from the germline V gene. Losses at the gene ends were 3 bases for V and 2 bases for J; bases not matched to a gene: 9. This chain's CDR3 is CASSPSQGGLNYGYTF. CDR3 nucleotide sequence: TGTGCCAGCTCACCGAGCCAGGGGGGCCTCAACTATGGCTACACCTTC.

The chain carries TRBV2 and TRBJ2-1, with D unresolved. The CDR3 is 13 residues long. Germline CDR1 is SNHLY and CDR2 is FYNNEI. V lost 1 base and J lost 8, with 9 bases in between. The chain's CDR3 is CASSEGSHDEQFF. For the CDR3, the DNA is TGTGCCAGCAGTGAAGGGAGCCACGATGAGCAGTTCTTC.

The V and J genes are TRBV2 and TRBJ1-1, with a tentative D call TRBD1 (5 bases). V dropped 7 bases and J dropped 10 bases, with 19 bases sitting between them. Germline V gene data show CDR1 as SNHLY and CDR2 as FYNNEI. This CDR3 has 13 residues. The CDR3 nucleotides read TGTGCCAGCACTACCGACAGCACCCTTGGAGCTTTCTTT. Residues: CASTTDSTLGAFF.

The V and J genes are TRBV6-5 and TRBJ2-7; TRBD2 aligns across 9 bases. The V gene's germline CDR1 is MNHEY and CDR2 SVGAGI. This CDR3 is built from 14 residues. The V segment lost 7 bases and the J segment 4 bases; nucleotides outside the gene matches: 8. The CDR3 sequence is CASTLAGDRYEQYF. The CDR3 nucleotides read TGTGCCAGCACCTTAGCGGGGGACCGTTACGAGCAGTACTTC.

This chain uses TRBV9 with TRBJ1-1; 9 nucleotides line up with TRBD1. Germline V gives CDR1 SGDLS, CDR2 YYNGEE. The V gene end was trimmed by 4 bases and the J gene end by 6 bases; junction bases not matched to a gene: 10. The CDR3 covers 15 residues. The CDR3 spells CASSPVAGQGSEAFF. The CDR3 bases are TGTGCCAGCAGCCCAGTCGCTGGACAGGGGTCTGAAGCTTTCTTT. Drawing the rest from reference TRBV9 and TRBJ1-1, the complete variable domain is DSGVTQTPKHLITATGQRVTLRCSPRSGDLSVYWYQQSLDQGLQFLIQYYNGEERAKGNILERFSAQQFPDLHSELNLSSLELGDSALYFCASSPVAGQGSEAFFGQGTRLTVV.

The V gene is TRBV6-2 or TRBV6-3, the J gene TRBJ2-5; 10 nucleotides align to TRBD2. The CDR3 covers 16 residues. V gave up 2 bases and J gave up 3 bases; unmatched junction bases: 6. The germline V gene encodes CDR1 MNHEY and CDR2 SVGEGT. Here the CDR3 reads CASSYLSSGGEETQYF. CDR3 bases: TGTGCCAGCAGTTACCTGTCTAGCGGGGGAGAAGAGACCCAGTACTTC.

The chain is built from TRBV7-9 and TRBJ2-2; 9 bases are a match to TRBD1. The germline CDR1 and CDR2 sequences are SEHNR and FQNEAQ (reference sequence). V gave up 1 base and J gave up 4 bases; unmatched junction bases: 13. The CDR3 is 19 residues long. CDR3 region: CASSLERTGVRQTTGELFF. CDR3 nucleotides: TGTGCCAGCAGCTTAGAGCGGACAGGGGTTCGTCAGACCACCGGGGAGCTGTTTTTT.